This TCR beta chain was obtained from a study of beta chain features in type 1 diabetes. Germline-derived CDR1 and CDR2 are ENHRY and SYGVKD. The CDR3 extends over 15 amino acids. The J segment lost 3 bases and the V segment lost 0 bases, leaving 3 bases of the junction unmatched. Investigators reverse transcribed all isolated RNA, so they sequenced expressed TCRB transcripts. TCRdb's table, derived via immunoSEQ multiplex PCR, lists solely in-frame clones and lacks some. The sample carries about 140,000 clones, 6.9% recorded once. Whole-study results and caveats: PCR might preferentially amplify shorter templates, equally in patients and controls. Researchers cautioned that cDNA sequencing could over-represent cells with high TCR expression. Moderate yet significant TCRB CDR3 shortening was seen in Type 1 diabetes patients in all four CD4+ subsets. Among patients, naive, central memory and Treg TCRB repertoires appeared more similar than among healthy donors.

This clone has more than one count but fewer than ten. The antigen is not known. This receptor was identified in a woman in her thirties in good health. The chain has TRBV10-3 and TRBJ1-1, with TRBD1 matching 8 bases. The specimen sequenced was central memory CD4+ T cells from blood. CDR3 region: CAISESRGQDTEAFF. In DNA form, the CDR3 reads TGTGCCATCAGTGAGTCCAGGGGGCAGGACACTGAAGCTTTCTTT.